These 3 T cell receptor beta chains share one sample of origin, sequenced in a study of blood T cell repertoires in COVID-19. TCRdb keeps only in-frame clones here, not all; method: immunoSEQ multiplex PCR. The sample shows around 70,000 clones, less than 80% of them seen only once. Source material: peripheral blood. The receptors derive from a man aged 55 to 69 with active or convalescent COVID-19.

This chain joins TRBV7-2 and TRBJ2-2; 10 bases match TRBD2. J lost 5 bases, V lost 5 bases, and 5 bases had no gene match. From germline, CDR1 is SGHTA and CDR2 FQGNSA. This CDR3 is 15 amino acids long. The CDR3 coding sequence is TGTGCCAGCAGCCCCTTTAGCGGGGGGACCGGGGAGCTGTTTTTT. Protein: CASSPFSGGTGELFF.

In regard to this clone: It is likely a read error, because the conserved phenylalanine at the end of the CDR3 is missing. The DNA is left out, because the CDR3 cannot be placed on it with certainty; the CDR3 is given as TCRdb lists it. The V and J genes are TRBV11-3 and TRBJ2-7; the DNA was not used to check the table's D call, TRBD1. The CDR3 sequence runs 13 residues, both termini included. Germline V gene data show CDR1 as SGHNT and CDR2 as YENEEA. This CDR3 reads CASSLLVETDPSQ.

This clone has at least ten counts. This chain uses TRBV4-1 with TRBJ1-1, with D unclear. Trimming removed 5 bases at V and 4 bases at J, with 11 bases between. This CDR3 is built from 13 residues. Germline V lookup: CDR1 MGHRA, CDR2 YSYEKL. CDR3 nucleotides: TGCGCCAGCAGCGCCCGGGGATTCACTGAAGCTTTCTTT. It translates to CASSARGFTEAFF.